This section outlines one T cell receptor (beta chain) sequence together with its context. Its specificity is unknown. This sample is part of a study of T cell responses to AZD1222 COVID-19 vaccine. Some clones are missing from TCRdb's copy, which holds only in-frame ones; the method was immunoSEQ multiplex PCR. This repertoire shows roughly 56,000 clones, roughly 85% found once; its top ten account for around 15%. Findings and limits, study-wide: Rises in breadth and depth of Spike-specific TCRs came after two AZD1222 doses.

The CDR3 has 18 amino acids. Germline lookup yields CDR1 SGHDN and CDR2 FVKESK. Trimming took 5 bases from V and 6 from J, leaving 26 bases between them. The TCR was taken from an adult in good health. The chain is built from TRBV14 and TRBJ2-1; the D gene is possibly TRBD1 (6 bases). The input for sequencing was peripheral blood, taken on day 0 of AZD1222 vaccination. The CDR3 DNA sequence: TGTGCCAGCAGCTACTTGGTGGGCTTGAAGGGGGTAGGCAATGAGCAGTTCTTC. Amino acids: CASSYLVGLKGVGNEQFF.